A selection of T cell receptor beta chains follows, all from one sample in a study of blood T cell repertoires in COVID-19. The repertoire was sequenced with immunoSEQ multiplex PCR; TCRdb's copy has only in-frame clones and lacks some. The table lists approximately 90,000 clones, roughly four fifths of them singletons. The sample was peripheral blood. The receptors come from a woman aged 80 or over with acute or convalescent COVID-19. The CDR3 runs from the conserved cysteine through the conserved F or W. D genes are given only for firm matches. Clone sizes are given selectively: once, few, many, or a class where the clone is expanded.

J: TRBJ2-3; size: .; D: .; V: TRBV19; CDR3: CASSAGDGWSDTQYF; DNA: TGTGCCAGTAGTGCCGGAGACGGGTGGTCAGATACGCAGTATTTT
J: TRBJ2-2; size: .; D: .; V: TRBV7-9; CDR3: CASSSTTYTGELFF; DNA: TGTGCCAGCAGCTCGACAACCTACACCGGGGAGCTGTTTTTT
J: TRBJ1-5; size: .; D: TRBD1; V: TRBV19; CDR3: CASSGRWGTDSNQPQHF; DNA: TGTGCCAGTAGTGGGAGGTGGGGGACAGATAGCAATCAGCCCCAGCATTTT
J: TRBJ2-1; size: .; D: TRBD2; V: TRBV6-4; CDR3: CASSLLAGGPNEQFF; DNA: TGTGCCAGCAGCCTCCTAGCGGGAGGGCCGAATGAGCAGTTCTTC
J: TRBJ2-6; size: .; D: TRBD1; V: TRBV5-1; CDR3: CATKAGTGVPGANVLTF; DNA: TGCGCCACTAAAGCCGGGACAGGGGTGCCTGGGGCCAACGTCCTGACTTTC
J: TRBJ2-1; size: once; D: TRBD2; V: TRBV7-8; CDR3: CASSLITQAGGPNEQFF; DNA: TGTGCCAGCAGCTTAATTACGCAAGCGGGAGGCCCCAATGAGCAGTTCTTC
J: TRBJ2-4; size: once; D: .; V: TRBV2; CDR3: CASSSQGLAKNIQYF; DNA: TGTGCCAGCAGTTCCCAGGGACTAGCCAAAAACATTCAGTACTTC
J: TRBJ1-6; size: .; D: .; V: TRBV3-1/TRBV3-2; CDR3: CASSPQQVLSPLHF; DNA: TGTGCCAGCAGCCCGCAACAGGTGCTCTCACCCCTCCACTTT
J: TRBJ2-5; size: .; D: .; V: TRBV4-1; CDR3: CASSQVPGQETQYF; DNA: TGCGCCAGCAGCCAAGTTCCGGGACAAGAGACCCAGTACTTC
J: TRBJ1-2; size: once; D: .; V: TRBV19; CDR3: CASSTPGQNGVYGYTF; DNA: TGTGCCAGTAGTACCCCCGGGCAGAACGGGGTCTATGGCTACACCTTC
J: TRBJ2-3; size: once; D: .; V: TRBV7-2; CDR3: CASSQSVTDTQYF; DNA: TGTGCCAGCAGCCAGAGCGTCACAGATACGCAGTATTTT
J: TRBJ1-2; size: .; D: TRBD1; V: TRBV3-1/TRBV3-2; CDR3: CASSQGQGAAYGYTF; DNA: TGTGCCAGCAGCCAAGGACAGGGGGCGGCCTATGGCTACACCTTC
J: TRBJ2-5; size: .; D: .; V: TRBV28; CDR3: CASKVRGRQETQYF; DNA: TGTGCCAGCAAGGTCAGGGGTCGCCAAGAGACCCAGTACTTC
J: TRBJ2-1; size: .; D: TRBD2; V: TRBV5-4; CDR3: CASSGTGTSGNNEQFF; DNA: TGTGCCAGCAGCGGTACCGGAACTAGCGGTAATAATGAGCAGTTCTTC
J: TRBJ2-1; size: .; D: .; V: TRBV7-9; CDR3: CASRSPGIYNEQFF; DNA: TGTGCCAGCAGGTCCCCGGGAATTTACAATGAGCAGTTCTTC
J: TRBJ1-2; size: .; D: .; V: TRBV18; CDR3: CASSRQISNYGYTF; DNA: TGTGCCAGCTCACGACAGATTTCTAACTATGGCTACACCTTC
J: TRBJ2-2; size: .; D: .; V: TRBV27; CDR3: CASGTVNTGELFF; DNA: TGTGCCAGCGGAACAGTGAACACCGGGGAGCTGTTTTTT
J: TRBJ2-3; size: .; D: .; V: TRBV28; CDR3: CASTSSDILAQYF; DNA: TGTGCCAGCACCTCTTCGGACATTCTAGCGCAGTATTTT
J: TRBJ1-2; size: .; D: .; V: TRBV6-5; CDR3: CASRPRTAYGYTF; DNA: TGTGCCAGCAGGCCCAGAACAGCCTATGGCTACACCTTC
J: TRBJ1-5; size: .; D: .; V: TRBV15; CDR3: CATTAQDGNQPQHF; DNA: TGTGCCACCACGGCACAGGACGGCAATCAGCCCCAGCATTTT
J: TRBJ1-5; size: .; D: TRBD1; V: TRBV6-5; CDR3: CASSIGQGASQPQHF; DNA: TGTGCCAGCAGTATAGGACAGGGGGCAAGTCAGCCCCAGCATTTT
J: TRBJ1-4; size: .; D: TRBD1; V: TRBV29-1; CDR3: CSARAGGNEKLFF; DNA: TGCAGCGCCCGGGCAGGGGGTAATGAAAAACTGTTTTTT
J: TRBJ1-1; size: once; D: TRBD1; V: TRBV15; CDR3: CATSRGGQGNTEAFF; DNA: TGTGCCACCAGCAGAGGTGGACAGGGAAACACTGAAGCTTTCTTT
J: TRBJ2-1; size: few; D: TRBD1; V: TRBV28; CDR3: CASRGPGQYNEQFF; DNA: TGTGCCAGCAGGGGACCGGGACAGTACAATGAGCAGTTCTTC
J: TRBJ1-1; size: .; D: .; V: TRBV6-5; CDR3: CAALRDRGGDTEAFF; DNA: TGTGCCGCCCTGCGGGACCGGGGGGGGGACACTGAAGCTTTCTTT
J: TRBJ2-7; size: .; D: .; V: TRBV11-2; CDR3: CASSLGEQAAYEQYF; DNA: TGTGCCAGCAGCTTAGGAGAACAGGCTGCCTACGAGCAGTACTTC
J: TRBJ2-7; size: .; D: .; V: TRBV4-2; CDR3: CASSQEGGMDGEQYF; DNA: TGTGCCAGCAGCCAGGAGGGTGGGATGGACGGGGAGCAGTACTTC
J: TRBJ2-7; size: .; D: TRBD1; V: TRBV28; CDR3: CASSLTGTLSYEQYF; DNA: TGTGCCAGCAGTTTGACAGGGACCCTCTCCTACGAGCAGTACTTC
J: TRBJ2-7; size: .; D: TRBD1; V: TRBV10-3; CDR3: CATSRDRGQMDEQYF; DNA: TGTGCCACCTCAAGGGACAGGGGGCAGATGGACGAGCAGTACTTC
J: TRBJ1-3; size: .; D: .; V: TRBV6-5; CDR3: CASSASGDSGNTIYF; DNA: TGTGCCAGCAGCGCTTCAGGGGACTCTGGAAACACCATATATTTT
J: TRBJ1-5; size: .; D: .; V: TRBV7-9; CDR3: CASHAGSNQPQHF; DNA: TGTGCCAGCCACGCGGGCAGCAATCAGCCCCAGCATTTT
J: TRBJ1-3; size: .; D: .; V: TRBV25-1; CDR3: CASSEYRSGNTIYF; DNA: TGTGCCAGCAGTGAATATCGGTCTGGAAACACCATATATTTT
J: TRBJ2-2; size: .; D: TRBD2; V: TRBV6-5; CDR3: CASRPTSGSTGELFF; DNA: TGTGCCAGCAGGCCGACTAGCGGGAGTACCGGGGAGCTGTTTTTT
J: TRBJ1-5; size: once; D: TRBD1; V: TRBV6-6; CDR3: CASRGGQANQPQHF; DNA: TGTGCCAGCAGGGGGGGACAGGCCAATCAGCCCCAGCATTTT
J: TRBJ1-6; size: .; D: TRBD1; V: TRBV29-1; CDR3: CSVRTGADSPLHF; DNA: TGCAGCGTTCGGACAGGGGCGGATTCACCCCTCCACTTT
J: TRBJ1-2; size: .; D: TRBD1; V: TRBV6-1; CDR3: CASSELGTGLRSYTF; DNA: TGTGCCAGCAGTGAACTCGGGACAGGGTTAAGGAGCTACACCTTC
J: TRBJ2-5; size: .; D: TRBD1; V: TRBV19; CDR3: CASAGQGAVRETQYF; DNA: TGTGCCAGTGCGGGGCAGGGGGCGGTCAGGGAGACCCAGTACTTC
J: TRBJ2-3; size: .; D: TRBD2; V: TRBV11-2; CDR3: CASSGGGARDTQYF; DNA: TGTGCCAGCAGCGGGGGGGGAGCCAGAGATACGCAGTATTTT
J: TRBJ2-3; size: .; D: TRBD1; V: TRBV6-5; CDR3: CASTTGASRNTQYF; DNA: TGTGCCAGCACCACAGGGGCTTCCCGCAATACGCAGTATTTT
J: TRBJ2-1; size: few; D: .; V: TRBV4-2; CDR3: CASSQENAGSSYNEQFF; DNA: TGTGCCAGCAGCCAAGAGAACGCGGGTAGCTCCTACAATGAGCAGTTCTTC
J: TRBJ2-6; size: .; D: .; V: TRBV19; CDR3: CASSINPPGGANVLTF; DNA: TGTGCCAGTAGTATAAACCCCCCGGGGGGGGCCAACGTCCTGACTTTC
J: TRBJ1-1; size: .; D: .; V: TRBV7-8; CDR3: CASSLAPRILNTEAFF; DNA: TGTGCCAGCAGCTTAGCGCCGAGGATTTTGAACACTGAAGCTTTCTTT